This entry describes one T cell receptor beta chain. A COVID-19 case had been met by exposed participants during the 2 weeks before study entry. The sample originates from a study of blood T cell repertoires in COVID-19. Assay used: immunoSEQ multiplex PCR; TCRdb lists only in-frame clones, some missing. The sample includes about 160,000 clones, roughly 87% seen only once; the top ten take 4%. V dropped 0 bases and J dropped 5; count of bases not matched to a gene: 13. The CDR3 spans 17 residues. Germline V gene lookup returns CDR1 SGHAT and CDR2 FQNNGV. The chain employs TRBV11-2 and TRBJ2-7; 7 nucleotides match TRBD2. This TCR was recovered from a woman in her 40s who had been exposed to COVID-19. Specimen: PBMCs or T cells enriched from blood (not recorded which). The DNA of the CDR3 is TGTGCCAGCAGCTTAGATGGACGGCGGGAGTTTTTGCACGAGCAGTACTTC. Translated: CASSLDGRREFLHEQYF.